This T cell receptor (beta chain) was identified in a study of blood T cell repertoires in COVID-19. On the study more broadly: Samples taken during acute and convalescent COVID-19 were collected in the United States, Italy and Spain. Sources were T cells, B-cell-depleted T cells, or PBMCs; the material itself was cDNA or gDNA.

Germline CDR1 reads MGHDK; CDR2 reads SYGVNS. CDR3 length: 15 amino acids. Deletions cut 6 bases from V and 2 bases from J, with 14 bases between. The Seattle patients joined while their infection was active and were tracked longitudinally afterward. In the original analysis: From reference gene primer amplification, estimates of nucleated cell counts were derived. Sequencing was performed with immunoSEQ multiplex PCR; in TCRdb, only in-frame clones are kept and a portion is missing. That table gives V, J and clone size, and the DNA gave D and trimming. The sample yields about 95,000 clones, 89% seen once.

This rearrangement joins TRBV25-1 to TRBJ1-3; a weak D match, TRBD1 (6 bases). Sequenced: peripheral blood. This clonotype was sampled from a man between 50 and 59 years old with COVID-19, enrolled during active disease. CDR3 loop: CASSNPGDAGNTIYF. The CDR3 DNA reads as TGTGCCAGCAGCAACCCAGGGGACGCTGGAAACACCATATATTTT.